This TCR beta chain was identified during a study of cytomegalovirus exposure and HLA in healthy donors (dated by TCRdb to 2017 to 2019). General notes on the study: According to a later analysis, one platform produced both the roughly 120 validation repertoires and the 670 or so repertoires of the first cohort. The study was designed to test whether signatures of past pathogen exposure could be identified by cataloging public T cell receptors. In addition to the first cohort of roughly 670 subjects, a separate validation cohort of around 110 different subjects was used. To predict cytomegalovirus infection status, the study brought together high-throughput TCR immunosequencing, statistical association of individual TCRs with disease status, and machine learning.

The full study reports these points: In a later analysis, TCRs clustered in the first cohort were found to also tend to co-occur in the roughly 130 validation repertoires, with over 90% of cluster scores above 0. The authors suggested that the approach could potentially be generalized to other disease states and immunological phenotypes. A later analysis had no HLA typing for the validation cohort, so co-occurrence there was scored across all 130 or so repertoires. The study gave a list of 150 to 200 TCR beta chains associated with cytomegalovirus. The classifier was reported to diagnose cytomegalovirus status with high specificity and sensitivity in both the original cohort and the validation cohort. In vitro tests confirmed that three of the cytomegalovirus-associated TCR beta chains recognize cytomegalovirus antigens. While some public TCRs were present in many individuals, most TCR sequences turned up only very rarely across donors.

Details on this clone: Its antigen specificity is not known. No base qualities exist here, and no much larger clone lies one base off it.

The donors were included in the validation cohort of approximately 120 subjects, a group kept apart from the approximately 700-subject first cohort. The method behind the library was the immunoSEQ multiplex PCR assay. The paper's data handling went like this. To diagnose cytomegalovirus status from the catalog of TCR beta chain sequences, a statistical classification framework was built. TCRdb's version of the immuneACCESS table is confined to in-frame rearrangements and falls short of the full clone set. An unresolved V gene accounts for under half of the shortfall where checked; the remainder is of unknown origin. Clonal size and the V and J genes are those of that table, whereas D and trimming came from the DNA. A total of 250,000 to 400,000 clones appear in this sample, approximately 91% of them only once. Around 0.96% of the sample belongs to the ten largest clones. Deletion took 0 bases off V and 1 base off J, with a span of 9 bases between the germline ends. Including cysteine and phenylalanine, the CDR3 has 15 amino acids. Only the CDR3 portion is preserved as DNA: 45 bases, with reading frame beginning at the first base. The CDR1 and CDR2 encoded by the germline V gene are LGHNA and YSLEER.

This sequence uses TRBV4-3 and TRBJ1-1, and perhaps TRBD1 as D gene, on 5 matching bases. Material for sequencing was PBMCs. This TCR was sampled from a man in his thirties or forties in good health and CMV-seronegative. The DNA sequence reads TGCGCCAGCAGCCAAGAGCGGGACCGGAACACTGAAGCTTTCTTT. The resulting protein is CASSQERDRNTEAFF.